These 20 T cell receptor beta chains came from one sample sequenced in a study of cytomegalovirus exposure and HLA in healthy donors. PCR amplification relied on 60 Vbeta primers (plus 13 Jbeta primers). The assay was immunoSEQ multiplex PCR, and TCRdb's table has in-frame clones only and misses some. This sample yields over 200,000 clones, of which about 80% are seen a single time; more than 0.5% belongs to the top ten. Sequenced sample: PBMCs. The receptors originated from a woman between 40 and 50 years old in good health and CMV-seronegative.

CDR3 protein: CASSIAGTGVNTGELFF. CDR3 DNA sequence: TGTGCCAGTAGTATAGCGGGGACAGGGGTGAACACCGGGGAGCTGTTTTTT. The rearrangement links TRBV19 to TRBJ2-2; TRBD1 aligns across 10 bases. Trimming took 1 base from V and 1 from J; bases not matched to a gene: 3. Germline V gene data show CDR1 as LNHDA and CDR2 as SQIVND (reference sequence). The CDR3 runs to 17 residues.

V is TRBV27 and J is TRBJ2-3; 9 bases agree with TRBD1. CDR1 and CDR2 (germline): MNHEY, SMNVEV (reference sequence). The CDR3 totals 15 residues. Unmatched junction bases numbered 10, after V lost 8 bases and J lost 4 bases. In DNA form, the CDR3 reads TGTGCCAGCGCATGGGGGGGACAGGGAGCAGATACGCAGTATTTT. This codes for CASAWGGQGADTQYF.

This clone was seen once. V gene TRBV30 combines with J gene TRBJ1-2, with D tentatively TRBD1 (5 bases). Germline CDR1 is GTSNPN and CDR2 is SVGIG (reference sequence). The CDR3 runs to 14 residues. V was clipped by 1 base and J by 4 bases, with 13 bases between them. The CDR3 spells CAWSGGNRPYGYTF. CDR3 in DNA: TGTGCCTGGAGTGGGGGAAACAGGCCCTATGGCTACACCTTC.

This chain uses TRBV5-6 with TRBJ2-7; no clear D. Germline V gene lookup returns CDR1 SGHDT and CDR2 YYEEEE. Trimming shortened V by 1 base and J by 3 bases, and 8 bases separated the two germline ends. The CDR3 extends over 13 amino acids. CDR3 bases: TGTGCCAGCAGCTTGTTGAGCTTCTACGAGCAGTACTTC. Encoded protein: CASSLLSFYEQYF.

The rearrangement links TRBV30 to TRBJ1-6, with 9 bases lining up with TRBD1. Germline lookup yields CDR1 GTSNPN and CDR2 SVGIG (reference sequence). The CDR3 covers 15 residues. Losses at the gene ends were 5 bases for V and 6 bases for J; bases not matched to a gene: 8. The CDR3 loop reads CAWGQGLLSNSPLHF. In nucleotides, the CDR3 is TGTGCCTGGGGACAGGGGCTCCTAAGTAATTCACCCCTCCACTTT.

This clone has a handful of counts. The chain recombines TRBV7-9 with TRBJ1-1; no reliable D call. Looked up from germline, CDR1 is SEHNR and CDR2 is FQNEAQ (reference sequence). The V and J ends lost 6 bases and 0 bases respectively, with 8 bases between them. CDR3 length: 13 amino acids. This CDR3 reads CASSETLNTEAFF. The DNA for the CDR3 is TGTGCCAGCAGTGAAACATTGAACACTGAAGCTTTCTTT.

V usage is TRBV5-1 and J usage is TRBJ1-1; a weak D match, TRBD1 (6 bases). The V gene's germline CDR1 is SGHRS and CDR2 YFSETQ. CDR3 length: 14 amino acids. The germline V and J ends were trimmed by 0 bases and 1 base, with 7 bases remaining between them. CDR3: CASSLVQGNTEAFF. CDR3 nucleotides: TGCGCCAGCAGCTTGGTACAGGGGAACACTGAAGCTTTCTTT.

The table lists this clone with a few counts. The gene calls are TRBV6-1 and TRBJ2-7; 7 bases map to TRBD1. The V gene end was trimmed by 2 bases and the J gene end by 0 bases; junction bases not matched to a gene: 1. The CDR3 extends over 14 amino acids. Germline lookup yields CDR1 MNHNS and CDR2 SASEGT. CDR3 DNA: TGTGCCAGCAGTGAAAGGGGGCCCTCCTACGAGCAGTACTTC. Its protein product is CASSERGPSYEQYF.

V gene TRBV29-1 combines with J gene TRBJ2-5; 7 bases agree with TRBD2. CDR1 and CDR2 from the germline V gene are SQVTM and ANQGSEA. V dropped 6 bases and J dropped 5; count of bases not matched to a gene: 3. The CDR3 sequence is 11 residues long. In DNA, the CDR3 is TGCAGCGTGGGGACTACGGAGACCCAGTACTTC. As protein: CSVGTTETQYF.

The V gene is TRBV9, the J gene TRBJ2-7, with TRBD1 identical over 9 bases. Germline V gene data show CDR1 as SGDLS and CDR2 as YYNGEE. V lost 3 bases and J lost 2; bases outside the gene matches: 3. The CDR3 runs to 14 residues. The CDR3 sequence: CASSARQGAYEQYF. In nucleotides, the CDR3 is TGTGCCAGCAGCGCCCGACAGGGGGCCTACGAGCAGTACTTC.

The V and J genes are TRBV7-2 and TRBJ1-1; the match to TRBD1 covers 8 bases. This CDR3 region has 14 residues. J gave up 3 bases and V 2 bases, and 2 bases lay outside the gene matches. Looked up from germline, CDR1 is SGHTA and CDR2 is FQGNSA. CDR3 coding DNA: TGTGCCAGCAGCTTACGACAGGGGTACACTGAAGCTTTCTTT. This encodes CASSLRQGYTEAFF.

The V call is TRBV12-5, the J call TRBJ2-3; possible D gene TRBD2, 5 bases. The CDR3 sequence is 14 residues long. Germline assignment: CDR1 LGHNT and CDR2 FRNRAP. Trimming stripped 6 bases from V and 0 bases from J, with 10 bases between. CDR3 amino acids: CASGRGGSTDTQYF. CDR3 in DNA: TGTGCTAGTGGGCGAGGCGGGAGCACAGATACGCAGTATTTT.

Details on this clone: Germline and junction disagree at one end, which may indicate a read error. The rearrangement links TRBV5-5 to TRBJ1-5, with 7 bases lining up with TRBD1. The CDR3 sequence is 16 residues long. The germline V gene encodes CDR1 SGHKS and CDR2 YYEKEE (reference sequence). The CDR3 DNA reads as TGTGCCAGCAGCTCGATGATCCGGGACAGCAGTCAGCCCCAGCATTTT. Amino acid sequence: CASSSMIRDSSQPQHF.

The CDR3 reads CASSISAGATTDTQYF. CDR3 DNA: TGTGCCAGTAGTATATCAGCGGGGGCCACCACAGATACGCAGTATTTT. The rearrangement uses TRBV19 and TRBJ2-3, with 8 bases lining up with TRBD2. This CDR3 has 16 residues. After removal of 2 bases from V and 2 bases from J, the junction contained 6 bases not matched to a gene. Germline loops: CDR1 LNHDA, CDR2 SQIVND (reference sequence).

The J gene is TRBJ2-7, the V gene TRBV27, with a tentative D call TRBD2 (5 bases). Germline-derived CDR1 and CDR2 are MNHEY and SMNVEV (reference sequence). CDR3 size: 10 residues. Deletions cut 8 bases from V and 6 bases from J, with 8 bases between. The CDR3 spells CASGLLEQYF. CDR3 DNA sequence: TGTGCCAGCGGACTGCTCGAGCAGTACTTC.

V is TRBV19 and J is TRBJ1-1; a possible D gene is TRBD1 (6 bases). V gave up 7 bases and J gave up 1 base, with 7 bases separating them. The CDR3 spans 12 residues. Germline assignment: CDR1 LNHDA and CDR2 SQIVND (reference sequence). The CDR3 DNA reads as TGTGCCAGTAAGGACAGGAACACTGAAGCTTTCTTT. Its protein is CASKDRNTEAFF.

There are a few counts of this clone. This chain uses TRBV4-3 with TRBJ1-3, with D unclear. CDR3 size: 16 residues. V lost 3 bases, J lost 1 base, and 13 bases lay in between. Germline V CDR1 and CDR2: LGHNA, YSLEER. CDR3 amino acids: CASSHVEGPSGNTIYF. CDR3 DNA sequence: TGCGCCAGCAGCCACGTGGAGGGTCCGTCTGGAAACACCATATATTTT.

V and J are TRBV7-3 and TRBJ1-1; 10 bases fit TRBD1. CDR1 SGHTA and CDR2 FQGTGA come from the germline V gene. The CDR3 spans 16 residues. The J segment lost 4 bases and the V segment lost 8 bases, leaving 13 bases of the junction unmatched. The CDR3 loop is CASSLTGGVVGTEAFF. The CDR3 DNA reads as TGTGCCAGCTCCCTGACAGGGGGCGTGGTAGGCACTGAAGCTTTCTTT.

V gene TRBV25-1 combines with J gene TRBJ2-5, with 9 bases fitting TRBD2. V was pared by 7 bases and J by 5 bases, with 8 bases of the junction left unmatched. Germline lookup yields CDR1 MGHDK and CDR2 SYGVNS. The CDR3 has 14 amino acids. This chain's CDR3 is CASTIAGALETQYF. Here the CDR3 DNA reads TGTGCCAGCACCATAGCGGGGGCCTTGGAGACCCAGTACTTC.

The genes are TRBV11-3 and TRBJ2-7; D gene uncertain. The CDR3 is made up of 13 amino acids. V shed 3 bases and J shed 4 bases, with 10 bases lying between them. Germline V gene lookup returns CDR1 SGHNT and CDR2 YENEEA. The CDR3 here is CASSLQARYEQYF. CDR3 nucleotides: TGTGCCAGCAGCTTGCAAGCCAGGTACGAGCAGTACTTC.